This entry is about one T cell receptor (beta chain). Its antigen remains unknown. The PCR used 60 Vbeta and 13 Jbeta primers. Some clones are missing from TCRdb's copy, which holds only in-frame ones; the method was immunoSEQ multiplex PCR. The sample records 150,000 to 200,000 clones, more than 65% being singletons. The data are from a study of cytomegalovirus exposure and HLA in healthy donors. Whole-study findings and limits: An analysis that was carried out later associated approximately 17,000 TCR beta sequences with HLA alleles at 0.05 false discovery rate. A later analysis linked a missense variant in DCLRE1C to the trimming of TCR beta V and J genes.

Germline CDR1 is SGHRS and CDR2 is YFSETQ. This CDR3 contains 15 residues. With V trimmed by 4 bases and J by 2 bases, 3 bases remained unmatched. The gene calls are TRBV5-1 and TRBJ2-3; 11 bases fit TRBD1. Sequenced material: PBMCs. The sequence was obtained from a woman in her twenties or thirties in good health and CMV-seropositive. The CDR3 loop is CASSPGQGDTDTQYF. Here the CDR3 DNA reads TGCGCCAGCAGCCCGGGACAGGGGGACACAGATACGCAGTATTTT. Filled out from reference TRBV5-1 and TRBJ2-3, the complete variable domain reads KAGVTQTPRYLIKTRGQQVTLSCSPISGHRSVSWYQQTPGQGLQFLFEYFSETQRNKGNFPGRFSGRQFSNSRSEMNVSTLELGDSALYLCASSPGQGDTDTQYFGPGTRLTVL.